This T cell receptor (beta chain) stems from a study of OX40 agonist ivuxolimab in advanced cancers. Study details: Patients' therapy was ivuxolimab, an antibody that acts as an agonist of OX40 (CD134). A diagnosis of hepatocellular carcinoma, melanoma, renal cell or head and neck cancer was present in dose-escalation patients.

The study, taken as a whole, reports: Among patients with partial responses at 0.1-3.0 mg/kg, clonal expansion was among the lowest. In the 0.1 to 3.0 mg/kg range, CD4+ and CD8+ blood T cells had expanded clonally by week 6.

This table comes from immunoSEQ multiplex PCR, and its TCRdb copy is limited to in-frame clones, with some not included. Altogether tens of thousands of clones are present, 75% to 90% being singletons, with the ten largest covering 0.33%. Turning to this clone: No antigen is known for it.

CDR1 KGHSH and CDR2 LQKENI come from the germline V gene. Between the trimmed V and J ends, which lost 3 bases and 4 bases, there was a span of 10 bases. The CDR3 sequence is 14 residues long. This rearrangement joins TRBV18 to TRBJ2-1, with D hard to call. The source is an adult with an advanced solid tumor such as melanoma, head and neck, liver or kidney cancer. Sample: CD4+ or CD8+ T cells sorted from blood, taken in a trial of the OX40 agonist ivuxolimab. The DNA of the CDR3 is TGTGCCAGCTCACCTAATACAGCGTACAATGAGCAGTTCTTC. It is translated as CASSPNTAYNEQFF.